These 30 T cell receptor beta chains were sequenced from one sample in a study of control samples from healthy donors and cancer patients. Only in-frame clones appear in the TCRdb table, and some are missing; sequencing was by immunoSEQ multiplex PCR. The sample has 170,000 or so clones, approximately 94% seen once. Material for sequencing was blood. The receptors here all came from a woman in her late teens or twenties in good health.

The CDR3 sequence: CASSTGQRIAEAFF. For the CDR3, the DNA is TGCGCCAGCAGTACGGGACAGCGGATTGCTGAAGCTTTCTTT. The J gene is TRBJ1-1, the V gene TRBV4-3; TRBD1 matches at 7 bases. V gave up 6 bases and J gave up 6 bases; unmatched junction bases: 10. This CDR3 comprises 14 residues. Germline V gene data show CDR1 as LGHNA and CDR2 as YSLEER.

This sequence joins TRBV15 and TRBJ2-3; D remains unclear. The V end lost 0 bases, the J end lost 2 bases, and 9 bases lay between the germline ends. Germline V CDR1 and CDR2: LNHNV, YYDKDF (reference sequence). This CDR3 is 15 amino acids long. The CDR3 DNA follows: TGTGCCACCAGCAGAGATGTGGGTGACACAGATACGCAGTATTTT. This codes for CATSRDVGDTDTQYF.

The gene calls are TRBV25-1 and TRBJ1-4; D is perhaps TRBD1 (5 bases). V was cut by 3 bases and J by 0 bases, with 11 bases left in between. Germline V CDR1 and CDR2: MGHDK, SYGVNS. The CDR3 has 16 amino acids. The CDR3 sequence: CASSEPVGATNEKLFF. The CDR3 DNA follows: TGTGCCAGCAGTGAGCCAGTGGGGGCAACTAATGAAAAACTGTTTTTT.

This clone was seen ten or more times. V is TRBV4-3 and J is TRBJ2-2, with a weak D call TRBD2 (6 bases). There are 14 residues in the CDR3. The germline V and J ends were trimmed by 1 base and 3 bases, with 6 bases remaining between them. Germline V gives CDR1 LGHNA, CDR2 YSLEER. This CDR3 is CASSQGLDTGELFF. CDR3 nucleotides: TGCGCCAGCAGCCAAGGACTAGACACCGGGGAGCTGTTTTTT.

The chain carries TRBV4-2 and TRBJ1-4; no clear D. This CDR3 is built from 15 residues. V lost 2 bases and J 4 bases, leaving 11 bases between the germline ends. Germline-derived CDR1 and CDR2 are LGHNA and YNFKEQ. The CDR3 DNA is TGTGCCAGCAGCCAAACGACGGCGGATAATGAAAAACTGTTTTTT. It codes for CASSQTTADNEKLFF.

The chain combines TRBV21-1 with TRBJ1-1. TRBV21-1 is a known pseudogene. This CDR3 comprises 14 residues. The CDR3 bases are TGTGCCAGCAGCACGACAGGGAGGGAAACTGAAGCTTTCTTT. This gives the protein CASSTTGRETEAFF.

The chain uses TRBV28 and TRBJ2-3, with 7 bases identical to TRBD1. V lost 3 bases to trimming and J lost 10 bases; unmatched junction nucleotides: 10. The CDR3 is made up of 14 amino acids. CDR1 and CDR2 (germline): MDHEN, SYDVKM. The CDR3 DNA follows: TGTGCCAGCAGTTTTGGACAGGCCCGCGATGCGCAGTATTTT. As protein: CASSFGQARDAQYF.

The chain links TRBV6-5 to TRBJ2-7, with TRBD2 identical over 10 bases. The CDR3 totals 15 residues. The germline CDR1 and CDR2 sequences are MNHEY and SVGAGI. V was pared by 5 bases and J by 0 bases, with 4 bases of the junction left unmatched. Here the CDR3 DNA reads TGTGCCAGCAGTCAAACTAGCGGGGCCTCCTACGAGCAGTACTTC. Translated, it gives CASSQTSGASYEQYF.

This sequence joins TRBV5-1 and TRBJ2-5; TRBD2 agrees at 7 bases. The germline V gene has CDR1 SGHRS and CDR2 YFSETQ. The trim removed 3 bases at V and 4 bases at J, leaving 9 bases unmatched. This CDR3 region has 15 residues. The CDR3 is CASSSLAGSRETQYF. Written as DNA, the CDR3 is TGCGCCAGCAGCTCCTTAGCGGGTTCAAGAGAGACCCAGTACTTC.

The rearrangement links TRBV28 to TRBJ1-2; 8 positions agree with TRBD1. Germline trimming cut 1 base from V and 6 bases from J; bases unmatched to any gene: 4. The germline V gene has CDR1 MDHEN and CDR2 SYDVKM. The CDR3 extends over 14 amino acids. CDR3 amino acids: CASSLLDRGHGYTF. The CDR3 coding sequence is TGTGCCAGCAGTTTATTAGACAGGGGACATGGCTACACCTTC.

Here the CDR3 reads CASSYGHLNTEAFF. CDR3 coding DNA: TGTGCCAGCAGTTACGGACACCTGAACACTGAAGCTTTCTTT. This chain connects TRBV6-2 or TRBV6-3 to TRBJ1-1; D possibly corresponds to TRBD1 (5 bases). Germline CDR1 and CDR2: MNHEY and SVGEGT. V was clipped by 2 bases and J by 0 bases, with 7 bases between them. The CDR3 covers 14 residues.

In this sample, this clone turned up once. The genes are TRBV28 and TRBJ1-4, with D maybe TRBD1 (5 bases). The CDR3 spans 16 residues. Trimming took off 8 bases at V and 10 bases at J, with 26 bases between the two ends. The V gene's germline CDR1 is MDHEN and CDR2 SYDVKM. CDR3 amino acids: CASGSHRSGGGRKLFF. The CDR3, as DNA: TGTGCCAGCGGGTCCCATCGGAGCGGTGGGGGGAGAAAACTGTTTTTT.

This sequence joins TRBV2 and TRBJ1-6; TRBD1 matches at 7 bases. This CDR3 has 14 amino acids. Germline-derived CDR1 and CDR2 are SNHLY and FYNNEI. Trimming removed 3 bases from V and 13 bases from J; junction bases left unmatched: 9. The DNA for the CDR3 is TGTGCCAGCAGTGACTCCAGGGGGGCAGGCCCCCTCCACTTT. Amino acid sequence: CASSDSRGAGPLHF.

This clone appeared a single time. The chain's CDR3 is CASSQDPDGNEQFF. The CDR3 bases are TGCGCCAGCAGCCAAGATCCGGATGGCAATGAGCAGTTCTTC. This chain uses TRBV4-1 with TRBJ2-1; D remains unclear. The V gene lost 0 bases and the J gene lost 6 bases, with 9 bases spanning the gap. This CDR3 region has 14 residues. CDR1 is MGHRA, CDR2 YSYEKL, per germline.

The gene calls are TRBV7-8 and TRBJ1-5; D unresolved. Germline CDR1 reads SGHVS; CDR2 reads FQNEAQ. The CDR3 consists of 15 residues. With 4 bases removed from V and 1 base from J, the gap between germline ends came to 11 bases. CDR3 sequence (DNA): TGTGCCAGCAGCTCGGCTCTGGGGAGCAATCAGCCCCAGCATTTT. Its translation is CASSSALGSNQPQHF.

The V and J genes are TRBV11-2 and TRBJ2-2; possibly TRBD2 for D (6 bases). The ends were cut back, 3 bases at V and 5 bases at J, with 16 bases in the middle. The CDR3 is made up of 16 amino acids. CDR1 and CDR2 (germline): SGHAT, FQNNGV. The CDR3 sequence is CASSFKRGAGTGELFF. DNA for the CDR3: TGTGCCAGCAGCTTTAAACGTGGGGCGGGGACCGGGGAGCTGTTTTTT.

This chain uses TRBV19 with TRBJ2-1; TRBD2 aligns across 10 bases. Per the germline V gene, CDR1 is LNHDA and CDR2 is SQIVND (reference sequence). This CDR3 spans 15 amino acids. V gave up 5 bases and J gave up 7 bases; unmatched junction bases: 8. In DNA, the CDR3 is TGTGCCAGTAGTGATAGGTCTAGCGGGGGAAATGAGCAGTTCTTC. As protein: CASSDRSSGGNEQFF.

This chain connects TRBV11-2 to TRBJ2-7; the D is unclear. Germline lookup yields CDR1 SGHAT and CDR2 FQNNGV. Trimming pared 0 bases from V and 0 bases from J, leaving 6 bases between. The CDR3 loop spans 14 amino acids. In DNA form, the CDR3 reads TGTGCCAGCAGCTTAGATCGCCTCTCCTACGAGCAGTACTTC. Its protein is CASSLDRLSYEQYF.

V usage is TRBV5-1 and J usage is TRBJ2-5; 13 bases map to TRBD2. Trimming took 0 bases from V and 4 from J; bases not matched to a gene: 9. Germline values: CDR1 SGHRS, CDR2 YFSETQ. CDR3 length equals 18 residues. CDR3 protein: CASSLGTSGRASRETQYF. The CDR3 DNA reads as TGCGCCAGCAGCTTGGGTACTAGCGGGAGGGCCTCACGAGAGACCCAGTACTTC.

The V gene is TRBV7-9, the J gene TRBJ1-2; D may be TRBD1 (5 bases). Germline V gene lookup returns CDR1 SEHNR and CDR2 FQNEAQ (reference sequence). V lost 1 base and J 4 bases, leaving 19 bases between the germline ends. The CDR3 covers 17 residues. The CDR3 reads CASSLDGTDSALYGYTF. The CDR3 region has the DNA TGTGCCAGCAGCTTAGACGGGACCGACTCGGCTCTCTATGGCTACACCTTC.

The rearrangement links TRBV7-2 to TRBJ2-4; tentatively, D is TRBD1 or TRBD2 (5 bases each). The germline V gene encodes CDR1 SGHTA and CDR2 FQGNSA. The CDR3 contains 12 residues. The V gene lost 2 bases and the J gene lost 8 bases, with 7 bases spanning the gap. The CDR3 loop reads CASSLRGDIQYF. The CDR3 nucleotides are TGTGCCAGCAGCTTAAGGGGAGACATTCAGTACTTC.

The chain uses TRBV28 and TRBJ2-4; 8 bases are a match to TRBD2. V was pared by 1 base and J by 6 bases, with 5 bases of the junction left unmatched. This CDR3 is 15 amino acids long. CDR1 MDHEN and CDR2 SYDVKM come from the germline V gene. The CDR3 region is CASSLLAGLGNIQYF. In nucleotides, the CDR3 is TGTGCCAGCAGTTTATTAGCGGGACTCGGAAACATTCAGTACTTC.

The rearrangement uses TRBV27 and TRBJ1-1; a weak D match, TRBD1 (5 bases). Deletions cut 0 bases from V and 8 bases from J, with 13 bases between. The germline V gene encodes CDR1 MNHEY and CDR2 SMNVEV (reference sequence). This CDR3 has 14 residues. The CDR3 DNA is TGTGCCAGCAGTTTATCGGTGGGGGATCAGGAAGCTTTCTTT. The encoded protein is CASSLSVGDQEAFF.

The J gene is TRBJ2-7, the V gene TRBV28; possibly TRBD2 for D (5 bases). CDR1 is MDHEN and CDR2 is SYDVKM in the germline V gene. Trimming took off 10 bases at V and 1 base at J, with 11 bases between the two ends. The CDR3 contains 12 residues. In DNA form, the CDR3 reads TGTGCCACAACTACGGGGTCCTACGAGCAGTACTTC. Protein sequence: CATTTGSYEQYF.

CDR3 loop: CASSRRGSYEQYF. The CDR3 region has the DNA TGTGCCAGCAGCCGCAGGGGTTCGTACGAGCAGTACTTC. V usage is TRBV3-1 (or the pseudogene TRBV3-2) and J usage is TRBJ2-7; D is possibly TRBD1 (6 bases). Trimming removed 4 bases from V and 4 bases from J, with 11 bases in between. Germline V gene lookup returns CDR1 LGHDT and CDR2 YNNKEL (reference sequence). CDR3 length: 13 residues.

The rearrangement uses TRBV19 and TRBJ2-6; no clear D gene. Trimming left V 7 bases short and J 4 bases short, with 14 bases between. The germline V gene encodes CDR1 LNHDA and CDR2 SQIVND (reference sequence). The CDR3 has 15 residues. Here the CDR3 DNA reads TGTGCCAGTAACCCCACAACTCAGGGGGCCAACGTCCTGACTTTC. Translation: CASNPTTQGANVLTF.

The gene calls are TRBV15 and TRBJ2-7; 8 bases match TRBD1. V lost 6 bases and J lost 1; bases outside the gene matches: 11. CDR1 and CDR2 (germline): LNHNV, YYDKDF (reference sequence). The CDR3 sequence is 16 residues long. The DNA of the CDR3 is TGTGCCACCAGTCGACCGACAGGGGCGACTTCCTACGAGCAGTACTTC. It yields the protein CATSRPTGATSYEQYF. Full variable domain (remainder filled in from reference TRBV15 and TRBJ2-7): DAMVIQNPRYQVTQFGKPVTLSCSQTLNHNVMYWYQQKSSQAPKLLFHYYDKDFNNEADTPDNFQSRRPNTSFCFLDIRSPGLGDTAMYLCATSRPTGATSYEQYFGPGTRLTVT.

CDR3 sequence (DNA): TGTGCCAGCAGCTCCCTAGCGGGGGGTGGCGGGGAGCTGTTTTTT. Translating gives CASSSLAGGGGELFF. This chain uses TRBV7-8 with TRBJ2-2; 11 bases agree with TRBD2. Germline CDR1 is SGHVS and CDR2 is FQNEAQ. The ends lost 4 bases at V and 7 bases at J; junction bases unmatched: 5. The CDR3 is 15 residues long.

CDR3 loop: CASRRFNEKLFF. Here the CDR3 DNA reads TGTGCCAGCAGGCGGTTTAATGAAAAACTGTTTTTT. V is TRBV28 and J is TRBJ1-4; the D is unclear. This CDR3 has 12 residues. V was cut by 6 bases and J by 4 bases, with 6 bases left in between. Germline V gene lookup returns CDR1 MDHEN and CDR2 SYDVKM.

The CDR3 is CASSLGAGNIMNTEAFF. Written as DNA, the CDR3 is TGCGCCAGCAGCTTGGGGGCAGGGAATATTATGAACACTGAAGCTTTCTTT. The chain carries TRBV5-1 and TRBJ1-1, with D perhaps TRBD1 (5 bases). The germline CDR1 and CDR2 sequences are SGHRS and YFSETQ. Trimming removed 0 bases at V and 0 bases at J, with 15 bases between. The CDR3 is made up of 17 amino acids.